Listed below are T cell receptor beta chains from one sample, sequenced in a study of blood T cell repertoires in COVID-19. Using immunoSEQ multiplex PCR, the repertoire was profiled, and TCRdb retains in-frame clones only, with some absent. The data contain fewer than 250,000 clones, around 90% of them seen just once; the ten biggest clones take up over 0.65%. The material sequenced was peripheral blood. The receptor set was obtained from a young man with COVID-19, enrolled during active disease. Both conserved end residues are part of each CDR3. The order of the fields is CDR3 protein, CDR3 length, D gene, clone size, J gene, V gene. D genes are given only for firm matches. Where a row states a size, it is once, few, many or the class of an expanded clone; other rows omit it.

CASSQGQGPPEKLFF	15	TRBD1	once	TRBJ1-4	TRBV3-1/TRBV3-2
CASSLGIQGTSYEQYF	16	.	.	TRBJ2-7	TRBV5-5
CASREQGKETQYF	13	TRBD1	.	TRBJ2-5	TRBV6-6
CASSQDGKRGGDDTQYF	17	TRBD2	.	TRBJ2-3	TRBV4-1
CASSLQGSEGNTIYF	15	TRBD1	.	TRBJ1-3	TRBV5-1
CASSSSGSYEQYF	13	.	.	TRBJ2-7	TRBV6-6
CASSRLGGPSTDTQYF	16	.	.	TRBJ2-3	TRBV11-2
CASSPGGAITGELFF	15	TRBD2	.	TRBJ2-2	TRBV9
CASGLGQGLAFF	12	TRBD1	few	TRBJ1-1	TRBV12-5
CASSWGNAGNGYTF	14	.	.	TRBJ1-2	TRBV3-1/TRBV3-2
CASREPGVYGYTF	13	.	.	TRBJ1-2	TRBV6-4
CAISDGGGLGNTEAFF	16	TRBD1	.	TRBJ1-1	TRBV10-3
CAALDSGSSYNEQFF	15	TRBD2	.	TRBJ2-1	TRBV10-3
CASSSRTQAPGQANTGELFF	20	TRBD1	.	TRBJ2-2	TRBV18
CASSSHNEKLFF	12	.	.	TRBJ1-4	TRBV6-5
CASTDHSGNTIYF	13	.	.	TRBJ1-3	TRBV6-5
CASSPPNQGSKSPLHF	16	.	.	TRBJ1-6	TRBV18
CASSPGQGAAYGYTF	15	TRBD1	.	TRBJ1-2	TRBV5-4
CASSPEEGAGIGYSNQPQHF	20	.	.	TRBJ1-5	TRBV18
CASSPGTTNTGELFF	15	TRBD2	.	TRBJ2-2	TRBV2
CSASSAGPKRDGYTF	15	.	.	TRBJ1-2	TRBV20-1
CASSLQEFYGYTF	13	.	.	TRBJ1-2	TRBV12-3/TRBV12-4
CASSEWMGEGVGVEQFF	17	TRBD2	.	TRBJ2-1	TRBV25-1
CASSSSRSGGPSDTQYF	17	TRBD2	.	TRBJ2-3	TRBV7-2
CASSLFLAMGPFGYTF	16	.	.	TRBJ1-2	TRBV13
CASSQAGRVHGYTF	14	.	.	TRBJ1-2	TRBV4-1
CASNRVASGDYEQYF	15	TRBD2	.	TRBJ2-7	TRBV6-5
CASGTGTGDQPQHF	14	TRBD1	.	TRBJ1-5	TRBV6-6